This is a list of T cell receptor beta chains from one sample in a study of blood T cell repertoires in COVID-19. Produced via immunoSEQ multiplex PCR; TCRdb's table is partial and in-frame only. The repertoire has 200,000 to 250,000 clones, around 80% of them found once; the top ten carry 5% to 6.5%. Sequencing was performed on peripheral blood. The receptors come from an older woman who had recovered from COVID-19. The CDR3 runs from the conserved cysteine through the conserved F or W. D genes are given only for firm matches. Clone size is not always given. Where it is, it says once, few, many or a class for expanded clones.

abundance | j_gene | v_gene | d_gene | CDR3aa | CDR3nt
. | TRBJ2-3 | TRBV19 | . | CASSENQGSTDTQYF | TGTGCCAGTAGCGAAAATCAGGGAAGCACAGATACGCAGTATTTT
. | TRBJ2-7 | TRBV30 | TRBD2 | CAWSRGVYEQYF | TGTGCCTGGAGCCGGGGGGTCTACGAGCAGTACTTC
few | TRBJ1-6 | TRBV27 | . | CASSSYLRNSPLHF | TGTGCCAGCAGTTCCTACTTACGGAATTCACCCCTCCACTTT
few | TRBJ2-1 | TRBV19 | TRBD2 | CASSIGLAGGYNEQFF | TGTGCCAGTAGTATCGGACTAGCGGGGGGCTACAATGAGCAGTTCTTC
. | TRBJ2-3 | TRBV3-1/TRBV3-2 | TRBD2 | CASSQGLAGGTTDTQYF | TGTGCCAGCAGCCAAGGACTAGCGGGGGGCACGACAGATACGCAGTATTTT
. | TRBJ2-7 | TRBV19 | . | CASSTDRGRDEQYF | TGTGCCAGTAGTACCGATAGGGGGAGGGACGAGCAGTACTTC
. | TRBJ2-3 | TRBV11-3 | TRBD2 | CASSFSTAGRDTQYF | TGTGCCAGCAGCTTTAGTACAGCGGGGAGAGATACGCAGTATTTT
. | TRBJ2-1 | TRBV5-1 | . | CASSTQGPHSYNEQFF | TGCGCCAGCAGTACTCAGGGTCCCCACTCCTACAATGAGCAGTTCTTC
. | TRBJ1-1 | TRBV20-1 | TRBD1 | CSASRGLGTEAFF | TGCAGTGCTAGTAGGGGGCTGGGCACTGAAGCTTTCTTT
. | TRBJ1-3 | TRBV5-1 | . | CASSEGTTSGNTIYF | TGCGCCAGCAGCGAAGGGACAACCTCTGGAAACACCATATATTTT
. | TRBJ2-7 | TRBV27 | . | CASRVGPYEQYF | TGTGCCAGCAGGGTTGGGCCATACGAGCAGTACTTC
. | TRBJ1-3 | TRBV6-5 | TRBD1 | CASMRNRGTGNTIYF | TGTGCCAGCATGAGGAACAGGGGTACTGGAAACACCATATATTTT
. | TRBJ1-2 | TRBV9 | . | CASSAPGHLGGGYTF | TGTGCCAGCAGCGCCCCGGGGCACCTAGGGGGAGGCTACACCTTC
. | TRBJ2-2 | TRBV24-1 | TRBD2 | CATSAPSGGSNTGELFF | TGTGCCACCAGTGCTCCTAGCGGGGGGTCTAACACCGGGGAGCTGTTTTTT
. | TRBJ1-1 | TRBV4-3 | . | CASSLTLDNTEAFF | TGCGCCAGCAGCCTTACCCTAGATAACACTGAAGCTTTCTTT
. | TRBJ1-1 | TRBV9 | TRBD1 | CASRGRTGEAFF | TGTGCCAGCAGAGGACGGACAGGGGAAGCTTTCTTT
. | TRBJ2-7 | TRBV27 | TRBD2 | CASSSPLGGVREQYF | TGTGCCAGCAGTTCCCCCCTCGGGGGGGTACGGGAGCAGTACTTC